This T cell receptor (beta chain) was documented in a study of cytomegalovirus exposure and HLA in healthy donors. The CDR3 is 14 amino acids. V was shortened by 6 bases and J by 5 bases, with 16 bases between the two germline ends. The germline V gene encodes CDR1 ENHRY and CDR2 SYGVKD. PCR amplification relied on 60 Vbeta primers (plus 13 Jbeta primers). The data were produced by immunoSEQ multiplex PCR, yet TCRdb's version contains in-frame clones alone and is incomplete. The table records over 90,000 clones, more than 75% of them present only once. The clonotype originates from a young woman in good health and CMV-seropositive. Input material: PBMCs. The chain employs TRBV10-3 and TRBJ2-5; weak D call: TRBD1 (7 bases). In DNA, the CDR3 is TGTGCCATCAGGAAAGGGGGCGCGGGGGAGACCCAGTACTTC. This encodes CAIRKGGAGETQYF.